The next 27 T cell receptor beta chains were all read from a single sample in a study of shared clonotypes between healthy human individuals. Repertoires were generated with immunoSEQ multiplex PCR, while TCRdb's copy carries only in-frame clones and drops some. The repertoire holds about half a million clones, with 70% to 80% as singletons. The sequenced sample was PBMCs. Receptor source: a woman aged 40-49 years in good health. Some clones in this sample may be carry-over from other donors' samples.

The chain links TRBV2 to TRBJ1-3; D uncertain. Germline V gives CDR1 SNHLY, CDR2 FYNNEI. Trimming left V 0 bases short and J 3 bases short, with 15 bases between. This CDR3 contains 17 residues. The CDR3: CASSEALQRGFGNTIYF. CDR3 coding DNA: TGTGCCAGCAGTGAAGCGCTTCAACGAGGGTTTGGAAACACCATATATTTT.

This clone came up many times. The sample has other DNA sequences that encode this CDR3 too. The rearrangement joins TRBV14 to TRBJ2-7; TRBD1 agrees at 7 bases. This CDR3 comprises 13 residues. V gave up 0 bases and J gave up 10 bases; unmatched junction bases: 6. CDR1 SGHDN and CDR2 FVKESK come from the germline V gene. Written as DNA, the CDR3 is TGTGCCAGCAGCCAAGAATTAGGGGACAGCCAGTACTTC. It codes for CASSQELGDSQYF. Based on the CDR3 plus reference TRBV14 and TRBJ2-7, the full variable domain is EAGVTQFPSHSVIEKGQTVTLRCDPISGHDNLYWYRRVMGKEIKFLLHFVKESKQDESGMPNNRFLAERTGGTYSTLKVQPAELEDSGVYFCASSQELGDSQYFGPGTRLTVT.

The CDR3 loop is CASSTDVYGYTF. The CDR3 DNA reads as TGTGCCAGCAGCACGGACGTCTATGGCTACACCTTC. The chain combines TRBV5-4 with TRBJ1-2, with unresolved D. This CDR3 has 12 amino acids. V lost 4 bases and J lost 4, with 8 bases in between. Germline CDR1 SGHNT, CDR2 YYREEE (reference sequence).

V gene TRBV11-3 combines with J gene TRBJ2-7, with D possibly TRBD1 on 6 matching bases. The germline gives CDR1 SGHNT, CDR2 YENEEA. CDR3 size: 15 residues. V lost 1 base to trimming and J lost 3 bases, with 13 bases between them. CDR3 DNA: TGTGCCAGCAGCTTAGGGCCGGGACAAGACTACGAGCAGTACTTC. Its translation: CASSLGPGQDYEQYF.

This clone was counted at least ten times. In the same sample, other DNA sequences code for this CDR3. The CDR3, as DNA: TGTGCCAGCAGCGTATCGGACAGGGGTTTTTACGAGCAGTACTTC. Protein sequence: CASSVSDRGFYEQYF. The chain joins TRBV9 to TRBJ2-7; TRBD1 matches 9 bases. Germline V gives CDR1 SGDLS, CDR2 YYNGEE. V shed 1 base and J 4 bases; nucleotides not matched to a gene: 6. The CDR3 is 15 amino acids.

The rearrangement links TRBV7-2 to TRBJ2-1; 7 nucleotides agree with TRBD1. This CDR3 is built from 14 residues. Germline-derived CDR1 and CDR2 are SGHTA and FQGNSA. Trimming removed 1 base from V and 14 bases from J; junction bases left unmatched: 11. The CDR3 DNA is TGTGCCAGCAGCTTAGATCTCCCGACAGGGAAAAAGTTCTTC. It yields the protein CASSLDLPTGKKFF.

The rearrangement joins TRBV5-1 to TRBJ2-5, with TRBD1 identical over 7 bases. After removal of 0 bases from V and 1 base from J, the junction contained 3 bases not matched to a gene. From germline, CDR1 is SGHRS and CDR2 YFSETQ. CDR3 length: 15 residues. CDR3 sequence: CASSLAAGGQETQYF. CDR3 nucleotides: TGCGCCAGCAGCTTGGCTGCAGGGGGCCAAGAGACCCAGTACTTC.

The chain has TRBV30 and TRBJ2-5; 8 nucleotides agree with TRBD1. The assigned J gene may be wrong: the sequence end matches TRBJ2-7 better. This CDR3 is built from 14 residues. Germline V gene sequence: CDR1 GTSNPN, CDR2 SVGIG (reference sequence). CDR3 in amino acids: CAWRGPPGGREQYF. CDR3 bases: TGTGCCTGGAGGGGTCCTCCAGGGGGCCGCGAGCAGTACTTC.

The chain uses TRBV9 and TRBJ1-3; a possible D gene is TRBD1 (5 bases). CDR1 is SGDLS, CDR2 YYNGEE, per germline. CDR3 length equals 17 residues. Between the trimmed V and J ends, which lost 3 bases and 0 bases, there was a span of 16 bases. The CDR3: CASSAHQGSSSGNTIYF. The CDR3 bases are TGTGCCAGCAGCGCCCACCAGGGTTCGAGCTCTGGAAACACCATATATTTT. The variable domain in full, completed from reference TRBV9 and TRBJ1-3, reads DSGVTQTPKHLITATGQRVTLRCSPRSGDLSVYWYQQSLDQGLQFLIQYYNGEERAKGNILERFSAQQFPDLHSELNLSSLELGDSALYFCASSAHQGSSSGNTIYFGEGSWLTVV.

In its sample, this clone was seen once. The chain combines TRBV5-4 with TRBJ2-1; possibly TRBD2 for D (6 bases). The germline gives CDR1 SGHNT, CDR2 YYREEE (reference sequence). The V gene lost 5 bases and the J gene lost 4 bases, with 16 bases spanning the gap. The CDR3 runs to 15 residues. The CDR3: CASSLAVGAYNEQFF. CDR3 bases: TGTGCCAGCAGTTTAGCGGTTGGCGCGTACAATGAGCAGTTCTTC.

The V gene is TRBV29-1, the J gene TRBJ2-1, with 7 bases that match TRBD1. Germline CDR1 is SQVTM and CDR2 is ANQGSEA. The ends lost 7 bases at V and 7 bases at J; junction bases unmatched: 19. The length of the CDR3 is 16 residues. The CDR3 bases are TGCAGCGCGAAACAAACCGGGACAGCTAAGGGTAATGAGCAGTTCTTC. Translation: CSAKQTGTAKGNEQFF.

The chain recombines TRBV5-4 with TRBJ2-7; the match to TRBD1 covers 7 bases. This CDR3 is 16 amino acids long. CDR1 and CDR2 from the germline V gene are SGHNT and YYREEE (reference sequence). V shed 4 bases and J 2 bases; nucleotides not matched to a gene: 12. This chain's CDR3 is CASSAMGQRTTYEQYF. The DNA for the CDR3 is TGTGCCAGCAGCGCGATGGGACAGAGAACGACCTACGAGCAGTACTTC.

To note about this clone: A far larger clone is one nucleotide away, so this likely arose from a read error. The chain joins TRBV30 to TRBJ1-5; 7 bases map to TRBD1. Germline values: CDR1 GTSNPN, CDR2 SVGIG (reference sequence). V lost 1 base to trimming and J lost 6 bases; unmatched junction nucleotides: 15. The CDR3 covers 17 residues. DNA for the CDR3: TGTGCCTGGAGTGACGGCAGGGGGGGCGACGGCAGTCAGCCCCAGCATTTT. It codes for CAWSDGRGGDGSQPQHF.

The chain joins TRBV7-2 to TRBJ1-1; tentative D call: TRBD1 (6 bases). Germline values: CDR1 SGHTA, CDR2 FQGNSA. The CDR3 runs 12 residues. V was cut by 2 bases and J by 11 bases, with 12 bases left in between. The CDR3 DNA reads TGTGCCAGCAGCTTACTGGGGGCGGGCGCTTTCTTT. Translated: CASSLLGAGAFF.

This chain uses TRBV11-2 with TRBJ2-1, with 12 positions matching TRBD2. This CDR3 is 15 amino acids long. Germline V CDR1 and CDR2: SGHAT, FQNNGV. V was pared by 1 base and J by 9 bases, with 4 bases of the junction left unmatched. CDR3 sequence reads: CASSLVSSGRGEQFF. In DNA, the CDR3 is TGTGCCAGCAGCTTAGTTTCTAGCGGGAGGGGTGAGCAGTTCTTC.

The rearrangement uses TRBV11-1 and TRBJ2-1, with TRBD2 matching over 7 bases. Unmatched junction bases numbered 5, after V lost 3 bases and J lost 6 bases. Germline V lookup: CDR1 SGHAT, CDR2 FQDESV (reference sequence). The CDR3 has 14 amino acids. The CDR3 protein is CASSFAREVNEQFF. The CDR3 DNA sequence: TGTGCCAGCAGCTTCGCCCGGGAGGTCAATGAGCAGTTCTTC.

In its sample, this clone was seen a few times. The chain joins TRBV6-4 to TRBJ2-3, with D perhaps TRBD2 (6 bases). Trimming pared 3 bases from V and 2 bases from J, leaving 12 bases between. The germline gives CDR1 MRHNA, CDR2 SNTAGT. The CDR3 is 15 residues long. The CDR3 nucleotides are TGTGCCAGCAGTGAGGGGACTGGGAACACAGATACGCAGTATTTT. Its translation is CASSEGTGNTDTQYF.

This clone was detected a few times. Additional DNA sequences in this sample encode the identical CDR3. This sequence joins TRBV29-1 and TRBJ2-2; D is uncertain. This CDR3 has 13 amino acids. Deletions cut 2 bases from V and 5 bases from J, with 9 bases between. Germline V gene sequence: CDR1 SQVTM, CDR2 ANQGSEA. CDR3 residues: CSVEPGKTGELFF. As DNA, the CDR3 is TGCAGCGTTGAACCCGGTAAGACCGGGGAGCTGTTTTTT.

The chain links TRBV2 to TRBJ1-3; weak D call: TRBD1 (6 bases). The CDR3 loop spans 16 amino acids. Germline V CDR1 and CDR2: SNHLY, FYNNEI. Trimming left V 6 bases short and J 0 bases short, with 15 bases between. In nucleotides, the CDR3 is TGTGCCAGCAGACGCGAGGCCAGGGGCTCTGGAAACACCATATATTTT. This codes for CASRREARGSGNTIYF.

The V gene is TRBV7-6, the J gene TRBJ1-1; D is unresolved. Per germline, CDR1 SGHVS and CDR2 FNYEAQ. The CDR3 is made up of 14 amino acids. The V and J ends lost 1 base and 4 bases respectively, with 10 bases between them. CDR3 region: CASSLEGAGTEAFF. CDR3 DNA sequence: TGTGCCAGCAGCTTAGAGGGCGCGGGCACTGAAGCTTTCTTT.

Here the CDR3 reads CASTASSGFRYEQYF. The CDR3 nucleotides are TGTGCCAGCACGGCGTCGTCAGGGTTCCGGTACGAGCAGTACTTC. The rearrangement uses TRBV6-1 and TRBJ2-7; TRBD1 is a possible D gene (5 bases). Trimming stripped 7 bases from V and 4 bases from J, with 20 bases between. Germline V gene data show CDR1 as MNHNS and CDR2 as SASEGT. CDR3 length equals 15 residues.

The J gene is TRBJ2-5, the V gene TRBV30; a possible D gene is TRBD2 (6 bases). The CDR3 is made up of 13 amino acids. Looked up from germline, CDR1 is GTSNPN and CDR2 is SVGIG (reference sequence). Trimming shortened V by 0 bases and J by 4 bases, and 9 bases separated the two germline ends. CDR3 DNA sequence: TGTGCCTGGAGTGTAGACGGGAGAGAGACCCAGTACTTC. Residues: CAWSVDGRETQYF.

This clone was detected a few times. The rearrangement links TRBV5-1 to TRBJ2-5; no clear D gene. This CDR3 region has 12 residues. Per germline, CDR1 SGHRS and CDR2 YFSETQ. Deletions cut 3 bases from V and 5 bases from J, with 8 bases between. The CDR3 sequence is CASSYADETQYF. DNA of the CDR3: TGCGCCAGCAGCTACGCCGACGAGACCCAGTACTTC.

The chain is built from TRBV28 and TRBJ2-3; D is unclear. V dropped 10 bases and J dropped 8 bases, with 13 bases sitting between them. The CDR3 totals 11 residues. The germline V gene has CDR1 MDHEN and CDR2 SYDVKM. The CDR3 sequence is CATEPLGTQYF. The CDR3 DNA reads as TGTGCCACAGAGCCTCTGGGTACGCAGTATTTT.

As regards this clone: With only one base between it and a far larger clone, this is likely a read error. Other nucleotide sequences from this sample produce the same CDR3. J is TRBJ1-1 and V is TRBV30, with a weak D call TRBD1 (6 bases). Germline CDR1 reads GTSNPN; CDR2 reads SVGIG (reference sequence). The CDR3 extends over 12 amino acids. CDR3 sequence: CAWRGAAAEAFF. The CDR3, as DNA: TGTGCCTGGAGGGGGGCGGCAGCTGAAGCTTTCTTC.

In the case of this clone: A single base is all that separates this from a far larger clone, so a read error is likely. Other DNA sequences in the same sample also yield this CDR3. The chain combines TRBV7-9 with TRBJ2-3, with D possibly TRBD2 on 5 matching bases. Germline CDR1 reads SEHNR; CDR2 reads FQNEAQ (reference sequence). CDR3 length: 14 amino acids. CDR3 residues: CASSSSFSTDTQYF. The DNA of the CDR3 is TGTGCCAGTAGCTCTAGCTTTAGCACAGATACGCAGTATTTT.

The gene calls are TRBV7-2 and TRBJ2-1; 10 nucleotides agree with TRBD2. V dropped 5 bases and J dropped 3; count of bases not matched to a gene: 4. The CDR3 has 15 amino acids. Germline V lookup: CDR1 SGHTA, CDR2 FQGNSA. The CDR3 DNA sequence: TGTGCCAGCAGCGTTACTAGCGGGAACTACAATGAGCAGTTCTTC. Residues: CASSVTSGNYNEQFF.